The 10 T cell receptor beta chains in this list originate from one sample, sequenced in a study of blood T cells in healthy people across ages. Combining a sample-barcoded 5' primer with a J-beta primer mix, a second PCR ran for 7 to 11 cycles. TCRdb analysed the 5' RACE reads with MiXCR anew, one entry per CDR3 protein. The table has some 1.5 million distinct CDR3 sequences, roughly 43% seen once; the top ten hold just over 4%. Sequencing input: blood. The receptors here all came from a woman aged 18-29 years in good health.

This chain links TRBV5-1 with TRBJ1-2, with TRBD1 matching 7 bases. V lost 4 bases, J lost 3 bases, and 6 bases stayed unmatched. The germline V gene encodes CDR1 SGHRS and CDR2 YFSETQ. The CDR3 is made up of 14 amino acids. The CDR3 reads CASSVGTAYYGYTF. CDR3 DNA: TGCGCCAGCAGCGTTGGGACAGCTTACTATGGCTACACCTTC.

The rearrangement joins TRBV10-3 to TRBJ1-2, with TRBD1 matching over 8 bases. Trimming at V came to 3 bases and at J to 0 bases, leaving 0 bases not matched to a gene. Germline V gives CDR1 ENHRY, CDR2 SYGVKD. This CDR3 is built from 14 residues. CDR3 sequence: CAISEQGANYGYTF. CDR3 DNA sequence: TGTGCCATCAGTGAACAGGGGGCTAACTATGGCTACACCTTC.

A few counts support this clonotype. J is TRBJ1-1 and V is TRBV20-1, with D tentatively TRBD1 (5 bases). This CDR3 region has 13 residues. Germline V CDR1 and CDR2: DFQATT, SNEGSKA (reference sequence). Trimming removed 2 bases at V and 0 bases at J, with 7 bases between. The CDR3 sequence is CSARQGVNTEAFF. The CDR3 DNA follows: TGCAGTGCTAGACAGGGCGTGAACACTGAAGCTTTCTTT.

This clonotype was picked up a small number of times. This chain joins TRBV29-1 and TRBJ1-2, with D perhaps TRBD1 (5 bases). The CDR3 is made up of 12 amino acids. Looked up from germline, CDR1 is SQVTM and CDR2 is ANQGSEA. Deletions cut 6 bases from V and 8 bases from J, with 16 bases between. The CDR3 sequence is CSVLDITNGYTF. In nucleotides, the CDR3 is TGCAGCGTCCTGGACATTACGAACGGCTACACCTTC.

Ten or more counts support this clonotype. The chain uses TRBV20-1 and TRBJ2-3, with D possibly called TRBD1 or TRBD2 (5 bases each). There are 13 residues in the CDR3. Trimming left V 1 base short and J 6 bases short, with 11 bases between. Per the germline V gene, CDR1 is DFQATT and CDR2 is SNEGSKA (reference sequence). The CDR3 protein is CSARGQRGDTQYF. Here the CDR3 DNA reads TGCAGTGCTAGAGGACAGAGAGGGGATACGCAGTATTTT.

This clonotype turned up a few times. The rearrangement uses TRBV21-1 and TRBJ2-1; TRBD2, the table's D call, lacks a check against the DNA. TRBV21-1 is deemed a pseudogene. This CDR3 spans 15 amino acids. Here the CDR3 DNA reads TGTGCCAGTCCGACCCGTCCTAGCGGATACAATGAGCAGTTCTTC. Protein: CASPTRPSGYNEQFF.

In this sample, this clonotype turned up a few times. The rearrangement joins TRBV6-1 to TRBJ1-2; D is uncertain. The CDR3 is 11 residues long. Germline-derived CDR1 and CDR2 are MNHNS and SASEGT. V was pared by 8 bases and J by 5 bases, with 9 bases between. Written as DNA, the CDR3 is TGTGCCAGCGCGCATTTATATGGCTACACCTTC. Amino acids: CASAHLYGYTF.

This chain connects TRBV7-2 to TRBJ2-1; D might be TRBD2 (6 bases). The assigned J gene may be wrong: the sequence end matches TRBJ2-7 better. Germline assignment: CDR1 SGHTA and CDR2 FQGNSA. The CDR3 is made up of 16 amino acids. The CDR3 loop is CASSPSGTVLRNEQYF. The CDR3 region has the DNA TGTGCCAGCAGCCCCTCCGGGACTGTACTACGGAATGAGCAGTACTTC.

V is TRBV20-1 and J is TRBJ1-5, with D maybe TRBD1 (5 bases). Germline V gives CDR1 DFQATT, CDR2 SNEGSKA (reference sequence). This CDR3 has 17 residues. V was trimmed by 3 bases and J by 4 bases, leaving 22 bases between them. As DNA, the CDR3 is TGCAGTGCTAGGAGGGGTGGGGCAGGGCTTGGGAATCAGCCCCAGCATTTT. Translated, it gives CSARRGGAGLGNQPQHF.

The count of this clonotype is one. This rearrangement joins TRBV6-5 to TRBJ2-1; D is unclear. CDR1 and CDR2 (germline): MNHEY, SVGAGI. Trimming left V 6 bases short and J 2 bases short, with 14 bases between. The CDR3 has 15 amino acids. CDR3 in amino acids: CASSPLSRAYNEQFF. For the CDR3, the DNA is TGTGCCAGCAGCCCCCTTAGCCGGGCCTACAATGAGCAGTTCTTC.